This is a list of T cell receptor beta chains from one sample in a study of CD8+ T cells in alopecia areata. Libraries were prepared by immunoSEQ multiplex PCR; TCRdb keeps only in-frame clonotypes and omits some of them. Of fewer than 4,000 clones listed, around 70% are singletons. The source material was skin, sampled at week 24, from a patient treated with tofacitinib. These receptor sequences come from a human donor with alopecia areata. Each CDR3 is given with its conserved first and last residue. D genes are given only for firm matches. Rows may omit the clone size; those that give it use once, few, many or a size class.

d_call: TRBD1; cdr3_length: 15; j_call: TRBJ1-4; v_call: TRBV28; clone_size: -; cdr3_aa: CASSITDRGHEKLFF; cdr3_nt: TGTGCCAGCAGTATTACGGACAGGGGGCATGAAAAACTGTTTTTT
d_call: TRBD1; cdr3_length: 15; j_call: TRBJ1-2; v_call: TRBV11-2; clone_size: -; cdr3_aa: CASSPNRGREYGYTF; cdr3_nt: TGTGCCAGCAGCCCCAACAGGGGAAGGGAGTATGGCTACACCTTC
d_call: -; cdr3_length: 14; j_call: TRBJ2-7; v_call: TRBV14; clone_size: -; cdr3_aa: CASSPWPLDYEQYF; cdr3_nt: TGTGCCAGCAGTCCTTGGCCCCTCGATTACGAGCAGTACTTC
d_call: -; cdr3_length: 14; j_call: TRBJ2-7; v_call: TRBV4-1; clone_size: few; cdr3_aa: CASSQVNGAYEQYF; cdr3_nt: TGCGCCAGCAGCCAAGTTAATGGGGCCTACGAGCAGTACTTC
d_call: -; cdr3_length: 16; j_call: TRBJ2-1; v_call: TRBV27; clone_size: once; cdr3_aa: CASSPPRGSSYNEQFF; cdr3_nt: TGTGCCAGCAGTCCCCCTCGGGGGAGCTCCTACAATGAGCAGTTCTTC
d_call: TRBD1; cdr3_length: 17; j_call: TRBJ1-2; v_call: TRBV5-4; clone_size: -; cdr3_aa: CASSPLTGGKANYGYTF; cdr3_nt: TGTGCCAGCAGCCCCCTGACAGGGGGCAAAGCTAACTATGGCTACACCTTC
d_call: -; cdr3_length: 16; j_call: TRBJ2-3; v_call: TRBV6-1; clone_size: -; cdr3_aa: CASSGEVGWRTDTQYF; cdr3_nt: TGTGCCAGCAGTGGCGAGGTAGGGTGGCGCACAGATACGCAGTATTTT
d_call: -; cdr3_length: 16; j_call: TRBJ2-7; v_call: TRBV7-3; clone_size: -; cdr3_aa: CASSERGGQGVDEQYF; cdr3_nt: TGTGCCAGCAGCGAGCGGGGCGGACAGGGCGTAGACGAGCAGTACTTC
d_call: -; cdr3_length: 17; j_call: TRBJ2-2; v_call: TRBV7-3; clone_size: -; cdr3_aa: CASSPGWPDPNTGELFF; cdr3_nt: TGTGCCAGCAGCCCAGGATGGCCGGACCCGAACACCGGGGAGCTGTTTTTT
d_call: -; cdr3_length: 14; j_call: TRBJ2-2; v_call: TRBV2; clone_size: -; cdr3_aa: CATMDRGNTGELFF; cdr3_nt: TGTGCCACTATGGATAGGGGGAACACCGGGGAGCTGTTTTTT
d_call: -; cdr3_length: 14; j_call: TRBJ2-5; v_call: TRBV7-6; clone_size: -; cdr3_aa: CASSLGGRGETQYF; cdr3_nt: TGTGCCAGCAGCTTAGGGGGTAGGGGAGAGACCCAGTACTTC
d_call: TRBD1; cdr3_length: 15; j_call: TRBJ1-6; v_call: TRBV9; clone_size: -; cdr3_aa: CASSVSGTGDSPLHF; cdr3_nt: TGTGCCAGCAGCGTTTCCGGGACAGGGGATTCACCCCTCCACTTT
d_call: -; cdr3_length: 16; j_call: TRBJ2-1; v_call: TRBV29-1; clone_size: -; cdr3_aa: CSVVVGVNHRADGQFF; cdr3_nt: TGCAGCGTTGTTGTGGGGGTCAATCATAGGGCAGATGGGCAGTTCTTC
d_call: -; cdr3_length: 13; j_call: TRBJ2-1; v_call: TRBV27; clone_size: once; cdr3_aa: CASATTWSDEQFF; cdr3_nt: TGTGCCAGCGCCACGACATGGTCGGATGAGCAGTTCTTC